Given below is one T cell receptor beta chain in context. Antigen: not known. Method: immunoSEQ multiplex PCR; TCRdb's copy keeps in-frame clones and lacks some. This table has more than 35,000 clones, around 93% appearing once. This sample is drawn from a study of T cells in tuberculosis. Germline CDR1 and CDR2: MGHDK and SYGVNS. The V and J ends lost 2 bases and 8 bases respectively, with 10 bases between them. The CDR3 runs 13 residues. Overall study findings and caveats: Using the GMM-specific repertoire gave about 84% accuracy versus over 60% with motifs.

Specimen: PBMCs. This sequence originates from a donor between 10 and 35 years old with latent tuberculosis or without tuberculosis infection. Some clones in this sample may be carry-over from other donors' samples. This chain joins TRBV25-1 and TRBJ1-5, with TRBD1 as a possible D gene (6 bases). CDR3 residues: CASSERGAEPQHF. DNA for the CDR3: TGTGCCAGCAGTGAACGGGGGGCTGAGCCCCAGCATTTT.